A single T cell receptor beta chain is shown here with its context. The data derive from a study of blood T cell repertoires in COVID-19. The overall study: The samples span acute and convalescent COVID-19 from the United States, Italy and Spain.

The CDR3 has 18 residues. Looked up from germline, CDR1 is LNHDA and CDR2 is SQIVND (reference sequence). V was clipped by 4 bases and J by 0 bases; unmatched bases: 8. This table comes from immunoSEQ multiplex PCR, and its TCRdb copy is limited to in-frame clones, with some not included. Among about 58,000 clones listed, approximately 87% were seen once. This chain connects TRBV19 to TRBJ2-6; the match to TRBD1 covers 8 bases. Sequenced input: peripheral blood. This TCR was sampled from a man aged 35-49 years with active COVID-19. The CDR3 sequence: CASSTGQGDLSGANVLTF. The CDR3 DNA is TGTGCCAGTAGTACCGGACAGGGAGACCTCTCTGGGGCCAACGTCCTGACTTTC.